This TCR beta chain is drawn from a study of tumor-infiltrating lymphocytes in primary liver carcinoma. Turning to the study itself: The patients comprised men and women between the ages of 30 and 69 years. Stage T1-T3 N0M0 tumors measured 4.2 to 10 cm at most. Study results and caveats: Tumors and blood were compared for top-250-clone fraction, and tumors had the significantly higher value (p = 0.039).

The input was approximately 500 ng total RNA; TCR beta cDNA was made from it with a constant-region primer. Libraries for TCR beta were built through three nested multiplex PCR rounds, which together made up a slightly modified ARM-PCR procedure. Rounds one and two of PCR, each of roughly 10 cycles, were primed with TRBV1-TRBV30 forward primers and a C-beta reverse primer. TCRdb fed the multiplex PCR reads into MiXCR, producing one record per CDR3 protein. In the table there are 150,000 to 200,000 distinct CDR3 sequences, 50% to 75% of which are singletons. There are 14 residues in the CDR3. Researchers drew blood RNA from unsorted whole blood and extracted germline DNA as well. Surgery was preceded by the collection of roughly 4 milliliters of peripheral blood. A word on this clonotype: Its antigen is still unknown. An end of the junction differs from the germline gene, which may be a read error.

The sample was peripheral blood. This TCR was recovered from a man aged 40-50 years with primary liver carcinoma and hepatitis B virus infection. The rearrangement uses TRBV12-3 or TRBV12-4 and TRBJ1-1; D gene uncertain. CDR3 amino acids: CASSLAGSNTKAFF. The DNA of the CDR3 is TGTGCCAGCAGTTTAGCCGGGAGCAACACTAAAGCTTTCTTT.